Following are 21 T cell receptor beta chains from one sample sequenced in a study of shared clonotypes between healthy human individuals. Some clones are missing from TCRdb's copy, which holds only in-frame ones; the method was immunoSEQ multiplex PCR. The sample records a few million clones, under 97% being singletons. Sequencing used naive CD4+ T cells sorted from blood. The subset is: CD45RA+ positively selected. Receptor source: a man aged 18-30 years in good health.

This rearrangement joins TRBV18 to TRBJ2-3; unclear D gene. V was pared by 2 bases and J by 4 bases, with 7 bases between. The germline V gene encodes CDR1 KGHSH and CDR2 LQKENI. The CDR3 is 13 residues long. DNA for the CDR3: TGTGCCAGCTCACCAGCGCCGGCAGATACGCAGTATTTT. Encoded protein: CASSPAPADTQYF.

This chain joins TRBV4-1 and TRBJ2-5, with TRBD2 identical over 10 bases. The CDR3 is 19 residues long. The germline V gene encodes CDR1 MGHRA and CDR2 YSYEKL. Trimming at V came to 0 bases and at J to 1 base, leaving 11 bases not matched to a gene. The CDR3 is CASSQDPLLLAGAQETQYF. CDR3 in DNA: TGCGCCAGCAGCCAAGATCCATTACTCCTAGCGGGAGCCCAAGAGACCCAGTACTTC.

The chain has TRBV30 and TRBJ1-3, with D perhaps TRBD1 (6 bases). The germline V gene encodes CDR1 GTSNPN and CDR2 SVGIG (reference sequence). The V gene lost 6 bases and the J gene lost 0 bases, with 9 bases spanning the gap. The CDR3 totals 13 residues. In nucleotides, the CDR3 is TGTGCCTGCGACAGGAGCTCTGGAAACACCATATATTTT. Translation gives CACDRSSGNTIYF.

This clone was seen just once. This sample includes further DNA sequences coding for the same CDR3. The chain recombines TRBV6-1 with TRBJ1-3; TRBD1 aligns across 8 bases. This CDR3 is built from 15 residues. V trimming: 5 bases; J trimming: 0 bases; junction bases outside the gene matches: 3. The germline V gene encodes CDR1 MNHNS and CDR2 SASEGT. The CDR3: CASSRDRSSGNTIYF. For the CDR3, the DNA is TGTGCCAGCAGTAGGGACAGGAGCTCTGGAAACACCATATATTTT.

For this clone: Other nucleotide sequences from this sample produce the same CDR3. The chain uses TRBV5-1 and TRBJ1-3; D remains ambiguous. CDR1 SGHRS and CDR2 YFSETQ come from the germline V gene. This CDR3 region has 13 residues. Deletions cut 0 bases from V and 3 bases from J, with 4 bases between. CDR3 sequence reads: CASSLGSGNTIYF. As DNA, the CDR3 is TGCGCCAGCAGCTTGGGGAGTGGAAACACCATATATTTT.

With regard to this clone: The same CDR3 is also encoded by other DNA sequences in this sample. The J gene is TRBJ2-7, the V gene TRBV5-1; no clear D. The CDR3 runs 14 residues. Germline CDR1 is SGHRS and CDR2 is YFSETQ. With 2 bases removed from V and 3 bases from J, the gap between germline ends came to 12 bases. The DNA for the CDR3 is TGCGCCAGCAGCTTAGACGGATCGGGCTACGAGCAGTACTTC. Protein product: CASSLDGSGYEQYF.

V and J are TRBV6-1 and TRBJ1-5; possibly TRBD1 for D (5 bases). This CDR3 has 16 amino acids. Germline CDR1 MNHNS, CDR2 SASEGT. V shed 4 bases and J shed 4 bases, with 17 bases lying between them. This chain's CDR3 is CASSVKPDGGNQPQHF. The CDR3 DNA follows: TGTGCCAGCAGTGTGAAGCCGGACGGGGGAAATCAGCCCCAGCATTTT.

The gene calls are TRBV5-1 and TRBJ2-1, with 10 bases fitting TRBD1. The germline V gene has CDR1 SGHRS and CDR2 YFSETQ. The CDR3 is made up of 15 amino acids. Unmatched junction bases numbered 4, after V lost 0 bases and J lost 7 bases. The CDR3 loop is CASSLGWTGGNEQFF. In DNA form, the CDR3 reads TGCGCCAGCAGCTTGGGGTGGACAGGGGGGAATGAGCAGTTCTTC. The full variable domain, in which reference TRBV5-1 and TRBJ2-1 provide the parts outside the CDR3, is KAGVTQTPRYLIKTRGQQVTLSCSPISGHRSVSWYQQTPGQGLQFLFEYFSETQRNKGNFPGRFSGRQFSNSRSEMNVSTLELGDSALYLCASSLGWTGGNEQFFGPGTRLTVL.

The chain is built from TRBV25-1 and TRBJ2-2; 7 bases line up with TRBD1. V shed 8 bases and J 4 bases; nucleotides not matched to a gene: 10. Germline-derived CDR1 and CDR2 are MGHDK and SYGVNS. The CDR3 is 15 residues long. The CDR3 protein is CASSRQGGGTGELFF. The CDR3 DNA is TGTGCCAGCTCCCGACAGGGTGGAGGCACCGGGGAGCTGTTTTTT.

The V gene is TRBV30, the J gene TRBJ1-1, with D perhaps TRBD1 (6 bases). The CDR3 is made up of 13 amino acids. Germline CDR1 reads GTSNPN; CDR2 reads SVGIG (reference sequence). Trimming removed 4 bases from V and 5 bases from J, with 14 bases in between. CDR3 nucleotides: TGTGCCTGGACCGGGACACCTTATACTGAAGCTTTCTTT. This translates into CAWTGTPYTEAFF.

This chain joins TRBV10-3 and TRBJ2-1; D might be TRBD2 (6 bases). V lost 7 bases, J lost 7 bases, and 14 bases lay in between. CDR3 length equals 13 residues. In germline, CDR1 is ENHRY, CDR2 SYGVKD. Written as DNA, the CDR3 is TGTGCCATCACAACGGGAGAGATAAATGAGCAGTTCTTC. Translated, it gives CAITTGEINEQFF.

Note on this clone: In the same sample, other DNA sequences code for this CDR3. V and J are TRBV7-2 and TRBJ1-4; 9 bases fit TRBD1. The CDR3 has 14 amino acids. Losses at the gene ends were 5 bases for V and 5 bases for J; bases not matched to a gene: 3. Per the germline V gene, CDR1 is SGHTA and CDR2 is FQGNSA. CDR3 sequence: CASSLDRGNEKLFF. The CDR3 nucleotides are TGTGCCAGCAGCCTAGACAGGGGGAATGAAAAACTGTTTTTT.

V and J are TRBV5-1 and TRBJ1-1, with D unresolved. Between the trimmed V and J ends, which lost 0 bases and 1 base, there was a span of 10 bases. Germline values: CDR1 SGHRS, CDR2 YFSETQ. This CDR3 is 15 amino acids long. DNA for the CDR3: TGCGCCAGCAGCTTGGGGTCGAGCAAGAACACTGAAGCTTTCTTT. Translating gives CASSLGSSKNTEAFF.

Details on this clone: Other DNA sequences in the sample encode the same CDR3. V usage is TRBV18 and J usage is TRBJ2-5; unclear D gene. Trimming stripped 0 bases from V and 2 bases from J, with 7 bases between. The CDR3 is made up of 14 amino acids. Germline CDR1 and CDR2: KGHSH and LQKENI. The CDR3 sequence: CASSPPVGQETQYF. In DNA form, the CDR3 reads TGTGCCAGCTCACCACCAGTGGGGCAAGAGACCCAGTACTTC.

The chain uses TRBV6-5 and TRBJ1-1; D might be TRBD1 (5 bases). Trimming shortened V by 4 bases and J by 5 bases, and 11 bases separated the two germline ends. CDR3 length equals 13 residues. The germline V gene has CDR1 MNHEY and CDR2 SVGAGI. This chain's CDR3 is CASSWTGGTEAFF. The CDR3 region has the DNA TGTGCCAGCAGTTGGACGGGGGGGACTGAAGCTTTCTTT.

V gene TRBV10-3 combines with J gene TRBJ2-7; 9 nucleotides match TRBD2. Germline assignment: CDR1 ENHRY and CDR2 SYGVKD. CDR3 length equals 14 residues. V shed 5 bases and J 4 bases; nucleotides not matched to a gene: 6. CDR3 nucleotide sequence: TGTGCCATCAGTACCGGGACTAGCAGGTACGAGCAGTACTTC. Encoded protein: CAISTGTSRYEQYF.

This sequence joins TRBV9 and TRBJ2-3; no reliable D call. The CDR3 contains 14 residues. Germline V CDR1 and CDR2: SGDLS, YYNGEE. Trimming pared 0 bases from V and 4 bases from J, leaving 9 bases between. Here the CDR3 DNA reads TGTGCCAGCAGCGTAGCCTCAAGTCCAGATACGCAGTATTTT. Its translation: CASSVASSPDTQYF.

J is TRBJ1-1 and V is TRBV4-1; 8 positions match TRBD1. Germline CDR1 MGHRA, CDR2 YSYEKL. The trim removed 2 bases at V and 5 bases at J, leaving 10 bases unmatched. CDR3 size: 16 residues. This CDR3 is CASSQIDRGGQTEAFF. CDR3 DNA sequence: TGCGCCAGCAGCCAAATAGACAGGGGTGGACAAACTGAAGCTTTCTTT.

For this clone: The sample contains more than one DNA sequence encoding this CDR3. The CDR3 spells CASGRQGATGELFF. CDR3 DNA sequence: TGTGCCAGCGGAAGACAGGGAGCCACCGGGGAGCTGTTTTTT. The chain couples TRBV6-5 to TRBJ2-2; 7 nucleotides align to TRBD1. V dropped 8 bases and J dropped 4; count of bases not matched to a gene: 7. The CDR3 covers 14 residues. Looked up from germline, CDR1 is MNHEY and CDR2 is SVGAGI.

V usage is TRBV4-1 and J usage is TRBJ2-7; D is perhaps TRBD1 or TRBD2 (5 bases each). With 4 bases removed from V and 2 bases from J, the gap between germline ends came to 15 bases. The germline V gene encodes CDR1 MGHRA and CDR2 YSYEKL. The CDR3 covers 15 residues. The chain's CDR3 is CASSRPGPDPYEQYF. DNA of the CDR3: TGCGCCAGCAGCCGACCGGGACCTGACCCCTACGAGCAGTACTTC.

The rearrangement uses TRBV4-1 and TRBJ2-1, with D perhaps matching TRBD2 (6 bases). Germline V lookup: CDR1 MGHRA, CDR2 YSYEKL. The CDR3 is 18 residues long. V was cut by 1 base and J by 5 bases, with 21 bases left in between. Here the CDR3 reads CASSQARIAETTHNEQFF. DNA of the CDR3: TGCGCCAGCAGCCAAGCCCGGATAGCGGAGACCACCCACAATGAGCAGTTCTTC.